The rows below give T cell receptor beta chains drawn from one sample of a study of cytomegalovirus exposure and HLA in healthy donors. Assay used: immunoSEQ multiplex PCR; TCRdb lists only in-frame clones, some missing. Among about 120,000 clones listed, 75% to 90% were seen once. The sample taken for sequencing was PBMCs. All receptors come from a man younger than 45 in good health and CMV-seronegative. CDR3s include the opening cysteine and the closing phenylalanine or tryptophan. The D gene is left open where the match is weak. Rows give clone size only sometimes, using once, few, many, or a class for an expanded clone.

V: TRBV4-1; J: TRBJ2-7; D: .; size: .; CDR3: CASSQDPAGQHYEQYF; DNA: TGCGCCAGCAGCCAAGATCCGGCCGGACAGCACTACGAGCAGTACTTC
V: TRBV9; J: TRBJ1-6; D: TRBD1; size: .; CDR3: CASSVEAGGADSPLHF; DNA: TGTGCCAGCAGCGTAGAGGCAGGGGGCGCGGATTCACCCCTCCACTTT
V: TRBV7-9; J: TRBJ1-2; D: TRBD1; size: .; CDR3: CASSSGQDPLYGYTF; DNA: TGTGCCAGCAGCTCGGGACAGGACCCTCTCTATGGCTACACCTTC
V: TRBV28; J: TRBJ1-1; D: .; size: .; CDR3: CASGGSGGAFF; DNA: TGTGCCAGCGGCGGGTCCGGCGGAGCTTTCTTT
V: TRBV6-4; J: TRBJ2-3; D: TRBD2; size: few; CDR3: CASSSGGATDTQYF; DNA: TGTGCCAGCAGTAGCGGGGGGGCCACAGATACGCAGTATTTT
V: TRBV7-6; J: TRBJ2-7; D: .; size: .; CDR3: CDYPRWGRGSYEQYF; DNA: TGTGACTACCCGCGTTGGGGGCGCGGGTCCTACGAGCAGTACTTC
V: TRBV9; J: TRBJ1-2; D: TRBD1; size: .; CDR3: CASSVPGQLNYGYTF; DNA: TGTGCCAGCAGCGTCCCGGGACAGCTTAACTATGGCTACACCTTC
V: TRBV30; J: TRBJ2-7; D: TRBD2; size: .; CDR3: CAWSVSGGSYEQYF; DNA: TGTGCCTGGAGTGTCAGCGGGGGTTCCTACGAGCAGTACTTC
V: TRBV7-9; J: TRBJ2-4; D: TRBD2; size: .; CDR3: CASSWTSGTLNIQYF; DNA: TGTGCCAGCAGCTGGACTAGCGGTACCCTAAACATTCAGTACTTC
V: TRBV5-1; J: TRBJ1-4; D: TRBD1; size: .; CDR3: CASSISGTGEEKLFF; DNA: TGCGCCAGCAGCATATCCGGGACAGGGGAAGAAAAACTGTTTTTT
V: TRBV11-2; J: TRBJ2-4; D: .; size: once; CDR3: CASSLLRGTLKVDIQYF; DNA: TGTGCCAGCAGCTTATTAAGGGGGACACTTAAGGTGGACATTCAGTACTTC
V: TRBV5-1; J: TRBJ2-7; D: TRBD1; size: .; CDR3: CASSLGGWTGDEQYF; DNA: TGCGCCAGCAGCTTGGGGGGATGGACAGGGGACGAGCAGTACTTC
V: TRBV7-2; J: TRBJ2-1; D: TRBD2; size: .; CDR3: CASSASTSWSYNEQFF; DNA: TGTGCCAGCAGCGCGTCGACTAGCTGGAGCTACAATGAGCAGTTCTTC
V: TRBV2; J: TRBJ1-4; D: TRBD1; size: .; CDR3: CASMGQGREKLFF; DNA: TGTGCCAGCATGGGACAGGGGCGTGAAAAACTGTTTTTT
V: TRBV5-6; J: TRBJ1-2; D: .; size: .; CDR3: CASSRMKGGGAIGYGYTF; DNA: TGTGCCAGCAGCCGGATGAAGGGGGGGGGCGCGATTGGCTATGGCTACACCTTC
V: TRBV10-3; J: TRBJ2-7; D: TRBD2; size: once; CDR3: CAISENGGSSYEQYF; DNA: TGTGCCATCAGTGAAAATGGCGGGAGCTCCTACGAGCAGTACTTC
V: TRBV11-2; J: TRBJ1-1; D: TRBD1; size: .; CDR3: CASSDRVRGPNTEAFF; DNA: TGTGCCAGCAGCGACAGGGTACGCGGGCCGAACACTGAAGCTTTCTTT
V: TRBV2; J: TRBJ1-1; D: TRBD1; size: .; CDR3: CASRPGQGLGEDTEAFF; DNA: TGTGCCAGCAGACCGGGACAGGGATTGGGGGAGGACACTGAAGCTTTCTTT
V: TRBV27; J: TRBJ1-1; D: .; size: once; CDR3: CASRSGQIGLGTEAFF; DNA: TGTGCCAGCAGGTCTGGACAGATAGGTTTAGGCACTGAAGCTTTCTTT
V: TRBV5-1; J: TRBJ2-3; D: TRBD2; size: .; CDR3: CASSPGGGTDTQYF; DNA: TGCGCCAGCAGCCCGGGGGGGGGCACAGATACGCAGTATTTT
V: TRBV10-3; J: TRBJ1-5; D: TRBD1; size: few; CDR3: CAVQGTVNQPQHF; DNA: TGTGCCGTACAGGGGACGGTCAATCAGCCCCAGCATTTT
V: TRBV6-5; J: TRBJ1-3; D: .; size: .; CDR3: CASTRTTGNTIYF; DNA: TGTGCCAGCACCCGGACTACTGGAAACACCATATATTTT
V: TRBV27; J: TRBJ2-3; D: TRBD2; size: .; CDR3: CASSFGLAGGPDTTQYF; DNA: TGTGCCAGCAGTTTCGGACTAGCGGGGGGACCAGATACTACGCAGTATTTT
V: TRBV6-1; J: TRBJ2-3; D: .; size: .; CDR3: CASSWTFGDTQYF; DNA: TGTGCCAGCAGTTGGACTTTCGGAGATACGCAGTATTTT
V: TRBV15; J: TRBJ2-7; D: .; size: once; CDR3: CATSRIARGYEQYF; DNA: TGTGCCACCAGCAGGATAGCAAGGGGATACGAGCAGTACTTC
V: TRBV7-2; J: TRBJ1-2; D: TRBD1; size: .; CDR3: CASSQLGWGQVNYGYTF; DNA: TGTGCCAGCAGCCAGCTAGGATGGGGACAGGTCAACTATGGCTACACCTTC
V: TRBV27; J: TRBJ2-6; D: .; size: once; CDR3: CASSLKAKGLSGANGLTF; DNA: TGTGCCAGCAGTTTAAAGGCGAAGGGTCTCTCTGGGGCCAACGGCCTGACTTTC
V: TRBV29-1; J: TRBJ1-2; D: .; size: .; CDR3: CSVPRTSANYGYTF; DNA: TGCAGCGTCCCCCGAACATCCGCTAACTATGGCTACACCTTC